This T cell receptor beta chain stems from a study of Tregs in tolerant kidney transplant recipients. Note on this clone: Antigen specificity is unknown.

Unstimulated regulatory T cells (CD4+CD25+CD127-), CD4+CD25- non-regulatory cells, CD4 and CD8 cells were FACS-sorted from thawed PBMCs. Overall study findings and caveats: Biological reproducibility was not directly addressed, but technical replication error appeared minimal.

Data came from immunoSEQ multiplex PCR; TCRdb stores just in-frame clones and leaves some out. The table has about 240,000 clones, approximately 84% seen once. V was trimmed by 10 bases and J by 0 bases, leaving 16 bases between them. CDR1 and CDR2 from the germline V gene are LNHDA and SQIVND (reference sequence). The CDR3 loop spans 14 amino acids. The specimen sequenced was CD4+ T cells from blood. The receptor was isolated from a human donor in good health. The chain uses TRBV19 and TRBJ2-7; the D is unclear. CDR3 in DNA: TGTGCCACACAGAAGACTGGCAACTCCTACGAGCAGTACTTC. Translating it yields CATQKTGNSYEQYF.